This entry is about one T cell receptor (beta chain). Across under 25 US areas, participants ranged in age from about 18 to 90 years. With 6 bases clipped from V and 6 bases from J, the junction kept 7 bases outside the gene matches. In germline, CDR1 is KGHDR, CDR2 SFDVKD. This CDR3 has 15 amino acids. In the authors' methods: Researchers report that nucleated cell counts were estimated from reference gene primer amplification. TCRdb's table, derived via immunoSEQ multiplex PCR, lists solely in-frame clones and lacks some. V and J calls and clone size come straight from that table; D and trimming were deduced from the DNA. The repertoire holds 350,000 to 550,000 clones, with roughly 87% as singletons. The source of the sample is a study of blood T cell repertoires in COVID-19.

The clonotype comes from a woman under 30 with acute COVID-19. The chain joins TRBV24-1 to TRBJ2-2; the match to TRBD2 covers 9 bases. Sequences were obtained from PBMCs or T cells enriched from blood (not recorded which). CDR3 in DNA: TGTGCCACCAGTCTAGCGGGGTCCTACTCCGGGGAGCTGTTTTTT. Protein: CATSLAGSYSGELFF.